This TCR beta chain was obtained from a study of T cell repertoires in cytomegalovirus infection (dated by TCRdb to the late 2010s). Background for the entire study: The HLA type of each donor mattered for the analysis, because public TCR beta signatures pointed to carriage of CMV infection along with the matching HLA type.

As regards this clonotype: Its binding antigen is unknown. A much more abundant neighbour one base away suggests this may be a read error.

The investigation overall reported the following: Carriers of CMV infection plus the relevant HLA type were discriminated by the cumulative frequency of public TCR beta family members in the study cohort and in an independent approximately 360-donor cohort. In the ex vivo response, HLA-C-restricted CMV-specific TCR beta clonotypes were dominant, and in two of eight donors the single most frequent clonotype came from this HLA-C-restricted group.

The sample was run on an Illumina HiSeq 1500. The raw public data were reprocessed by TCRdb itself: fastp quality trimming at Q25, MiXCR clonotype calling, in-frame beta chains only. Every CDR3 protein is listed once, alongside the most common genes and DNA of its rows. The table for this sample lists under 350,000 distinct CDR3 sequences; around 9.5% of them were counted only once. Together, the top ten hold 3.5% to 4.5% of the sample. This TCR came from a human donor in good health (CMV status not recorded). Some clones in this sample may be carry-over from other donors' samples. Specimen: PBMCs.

CDR3 region: CASSLGWGVGYELYF. The nucleotide sequence reads TGTGCCAGCAGCTTAGGTTGGGGCGTGGGATACGAGCTGTACTTC. The chain couples TRBV7-2 to TRBJ2-7; TRBD1 is a possible D gene, resting on 5 matching bases. From the cysteine up to the phenylalanine, the CDR3 has a length of 15 residues. The retained sequence is limited to the CDR3, 45 bases, with the frame set at the first base. Based on the germline V gene, the CDR1 and CDR2 sequences are SGHTA and FQGNSA.